Listed below are T cell receptor beta chains from one sample, sequenced in a study of OX40 agonist ivuxolimab in advanced cancers. Profiling relied on immunoSEQ multiplex PCR, and the TCRdb table lists in-frame clones only, not all of them. The data hold tens of thousands of clones, with approximately 85% observed a single time. The sample here was CD4+ or CD8+ T cells sorted from blood, taken in a trial of the OX40 agonist ivuxolimab. Every receptor here comes from an adult with an advanced solid tumor such as melanoma, head and neck, liver or kidney cancer. CDR3s include the opening cysteine and the closing phenylalanine or tryptophan. The D gene is left open where the match is weak. For some rows the clone size is stated as once, few or many, or as a class when expanded; others skip it.

size,J,D,V,CDR3,DNA
NA,TRBJ2-3,NA,TRBV2,CASTSGIDTQYF,TGTGCCAGCACTAGTGGTATAGATACGCAGTATTTT
few,TRBJ2-1,NA,TRBV7-8,CASNQRAHNEQFF,TGTGCCAGCAACCAAAGGGCCCACAATGAGCAGTTCTTC
NA,TRBJ1-5,NA,TRBV2,CASSADRQDQPQHF,TGTGCCAGCAGCGCAGACAGGCAAGACCAGCCCCAGCATTTT
NA,TRBJ1-6,TRBD1,TRBV6-6,CASSSGQVGDSPLHF,TGTGCCAGCAGCTCTGGACAGGTTGGAGATTCACCCCTCCACTTT
NA,TRBJ1-2,NA,TRBV6-6,CAAVASNYGYTF,TGTGCCGCGGTCGCCTCGAACTATGGCTACACCTTC
NA,TRBJ2-7,NA,TRBV30,CAWSVRGSGTYEQYF,TGTGCCTGGAGTGTACGGGGTAGCGGCACCTACGAGCAGTACTTC
NA,TRBJ1-3,NA,TRBV30,CAWSDLSSSGNTIYF,TGTGCCTGGAGTGACCTATCCAGCTCTGGAAACACCATATATTTT
NA,TRBJ2-1,TRBD2,TRBV10-3,CAISERTSGEQFF,TGTGCCATCAGTGAAAGGACTAGCGGGGAGCAGTTCTTC
NA,TRBJ2-2,NA,TRBV21-1,CASVSDSNTGELFF,TGTGCCAGCGTCTCGGACAGTAACACCGGGGAGCTGTTTTTT
NA,TRBJ2-7,NA,TRBV19,CASSIGRSSYEQYF,TGTGCCAGTAGTATAGGGCGGAGCTCCTACGAGCAGTACTTC
NA,TRBJ2-3,TRBD1,TRBV5-6,CASSLEQGTDTQYF,TGTGCCAGCAGCTTGGAACAGGGGACAGATACGCAGTATTTT
NA,TRBJ2-1,TRBD2,TRBV29-1,CSVDGGATGYNEQFF,TGCAGCGTTGACGGGGGGGCTACAGGGTACAATGAGCAGTTCTTC
NA,TRBJ1-2,NA,TRBV5-1,CASSSQTSNYGYTF,TGCGCCAGCAGCTCCCAGACGTCGAACTATGGCTACACCTTC
NA,TRBJ1-3,NA,TRBV5-1,CASSKDRNLISGNTIYF,TGCGCCAGCAGCAAGGACCGAAACCTAATCTCTGGAAACACCATATATTTT